This T cell receptor (beta chain) comes out of a study of blood T cell repertoires in COVID-19. Study-wide background: Samples representing acute and convalescent COVID-19 were sourced from the United States, Italy and Spain. The analysed material was cDNA or gDNA that came from T cells, B-cell-depleted T cells, or PBMCs.

Per the original methods: The authors estimated nucleated cell counts from reference gene primer amplification. Assay: immunoSEQ multiplex PCR; the TCRdb copy retains only in-frame clones and omits some. V and J calls and clone size are copied from that table; D and trimming were computed from the DNA. The table lists about 230,000 clones, 70% to 90% of them singletons. This clone was seen a single time. The CDR3 runs to 13 residues. The germline V gene has CDR1 SGHRS and CDR2 YFSETQ. Trimming pared 7 bases from V and 0 bases from J, leaving 9 bases between. The sequencing sample was made of peripheral blood. This sequence joins TRBV5-1 and TRBJ2-3, with unresolved D. This clonotype was obtained from a woman aged 70 to 79 with active or convalescent COVID-19. The CDR3 sequence: CASGLKSTDTQYF. The CDR3 nucleotides are TGCGCCAGCGGCCTGAAGAGCACAGATACGCAGTATTTT. Using reference TRBV5-1 and TRBJ2-3 for the parts outside the CDR3, the full variable domain is KAGVTQTPRYLIKTRGQQVTLSCSPISGHRSVSWYQQTPGQGLQFLFEYFSETQRNKGNFPGRFSGRQFSNSRSEMNVSTLELGDSALYLCASGLKSTDTQYFGPGTRLTVL.